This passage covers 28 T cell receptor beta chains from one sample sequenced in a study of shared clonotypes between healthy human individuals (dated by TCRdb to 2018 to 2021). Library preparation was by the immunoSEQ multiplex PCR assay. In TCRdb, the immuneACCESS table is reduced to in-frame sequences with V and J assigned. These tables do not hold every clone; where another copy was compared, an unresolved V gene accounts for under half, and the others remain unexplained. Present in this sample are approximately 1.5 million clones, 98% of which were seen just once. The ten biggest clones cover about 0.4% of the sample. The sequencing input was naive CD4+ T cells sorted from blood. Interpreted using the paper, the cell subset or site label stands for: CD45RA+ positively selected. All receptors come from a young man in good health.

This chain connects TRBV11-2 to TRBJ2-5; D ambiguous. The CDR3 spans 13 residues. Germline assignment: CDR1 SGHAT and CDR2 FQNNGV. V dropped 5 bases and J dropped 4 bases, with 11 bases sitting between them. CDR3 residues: CASSRLARETQYF. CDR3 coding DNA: TGTGCCAGCAGCCGACTTGCCAGAGAGACCCAGTACTTC.

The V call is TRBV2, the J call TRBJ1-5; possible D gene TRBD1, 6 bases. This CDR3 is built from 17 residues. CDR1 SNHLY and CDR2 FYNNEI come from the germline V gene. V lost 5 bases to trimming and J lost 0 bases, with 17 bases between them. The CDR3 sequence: CASSFQDSRYSNQPQHF. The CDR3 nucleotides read TGTGCCAGCAGTTTCCAGGACAGTCGCTATAGCAATCAGCCCCAGCATTTT.

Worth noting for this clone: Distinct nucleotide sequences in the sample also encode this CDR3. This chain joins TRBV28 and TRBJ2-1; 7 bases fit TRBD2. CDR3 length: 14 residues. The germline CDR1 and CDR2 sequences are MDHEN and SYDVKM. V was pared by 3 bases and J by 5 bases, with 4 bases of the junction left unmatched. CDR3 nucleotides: TGTGCCAGCAGTTTCCCTAGCGGAGACAATGAGCAGTTCTTC. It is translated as CASSFPSGDNEQFF.

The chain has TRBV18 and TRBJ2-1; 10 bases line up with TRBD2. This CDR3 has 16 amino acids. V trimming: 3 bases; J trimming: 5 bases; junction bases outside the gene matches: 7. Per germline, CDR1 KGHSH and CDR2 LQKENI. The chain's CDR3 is CASSPPGLALNNEQFF. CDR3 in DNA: TGTGCCAGCTCACCCCCGGGACTAGCGCTTAACAATGAGCAGTTCTTC.

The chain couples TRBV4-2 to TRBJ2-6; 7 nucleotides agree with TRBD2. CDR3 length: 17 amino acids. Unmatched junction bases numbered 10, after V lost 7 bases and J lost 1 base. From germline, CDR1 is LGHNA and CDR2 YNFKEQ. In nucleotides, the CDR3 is TGTGCCAGCACTTCGGCTAGCGGAACGTCTGGGGCCAACGTCCTGACTTTC. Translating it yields CASTSASGTSGANVLTF.

CDR3 in DNA: TGTGCCAGTAGACCAGGTCTAGCGACCACCTACAATGAGCAGTTCTTC. Protein: CASRPGLATTYNEQFF. The genes are TRBV19 and TRBJ2-1, with D possibly being TRBD2 (6 bases). This CDR3 spans 16 amino acids. V was clipped by 6 bases and J by 2 bases, with 17 bases between them. Germline lookup yields CDR1 LNHDA and CDR2 SQIVND (reference sequence). Looking up the rest from reference TRBV19 and TRBJ2-1 gives the full variable domain: DGGITQSPKYLFRKEGQNVTLSCEQNLNHDAMYWYRQDPGQGLRLIYYSQIVNDFQKGDIAEGYSVSREKKESFPLTVTSAQKNPTAFYLCASRPGLATTYNEQFFGPGTRLTVL.

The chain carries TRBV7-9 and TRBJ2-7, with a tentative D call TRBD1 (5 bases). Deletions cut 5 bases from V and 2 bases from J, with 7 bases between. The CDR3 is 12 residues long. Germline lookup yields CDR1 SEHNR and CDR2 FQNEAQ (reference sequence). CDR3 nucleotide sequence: TGTGCCAGCAGCCCGACAGCCTACGAGCAGTACTTC. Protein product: CASSPTAYEQYF.

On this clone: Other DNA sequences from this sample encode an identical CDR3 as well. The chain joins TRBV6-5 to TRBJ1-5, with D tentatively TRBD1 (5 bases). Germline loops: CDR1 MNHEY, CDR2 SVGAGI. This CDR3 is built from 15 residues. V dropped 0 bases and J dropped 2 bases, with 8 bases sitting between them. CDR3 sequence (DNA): TGTGCCAGCAGTTACTCAGGAGGGGGCAATCAGCCCCAGCATTTT. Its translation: CASSYSGGGNQPQHF.

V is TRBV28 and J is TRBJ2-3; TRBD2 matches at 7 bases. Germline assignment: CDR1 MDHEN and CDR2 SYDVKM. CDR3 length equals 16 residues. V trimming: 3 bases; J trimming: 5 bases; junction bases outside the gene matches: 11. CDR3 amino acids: CASSFGTGTTLDTQYF. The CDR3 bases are TGTGCCAGCAGTTTCGGTACCGGGACTACCTTAGATACGCAGTATTTT.

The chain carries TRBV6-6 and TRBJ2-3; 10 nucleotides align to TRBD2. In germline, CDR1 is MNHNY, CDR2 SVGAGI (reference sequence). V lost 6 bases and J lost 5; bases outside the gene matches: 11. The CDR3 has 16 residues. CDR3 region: CASRSLSGRQEDTQYF. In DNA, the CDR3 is TGTGCCAGCAGGTCGCTTAGCGGGAGGCAGGAAGATACGCAGTATTTT.

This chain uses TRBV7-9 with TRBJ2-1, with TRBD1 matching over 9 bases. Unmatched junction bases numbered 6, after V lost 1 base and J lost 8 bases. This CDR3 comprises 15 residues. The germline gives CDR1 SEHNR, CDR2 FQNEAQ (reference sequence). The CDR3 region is CASSLVGTGLDEQFF. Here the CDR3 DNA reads TGTGCCAGCAGCTTAGTTGGGACAGGGTTAGATGAGCAGTTCTTC.

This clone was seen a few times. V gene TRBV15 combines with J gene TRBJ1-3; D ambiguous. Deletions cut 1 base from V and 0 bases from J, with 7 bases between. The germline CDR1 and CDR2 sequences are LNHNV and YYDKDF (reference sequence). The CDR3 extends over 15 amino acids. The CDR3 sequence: CATSRVRGSGNTIYF. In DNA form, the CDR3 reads TGTGCCACCAGCAGAGTCCGGGGCTCTGGAAACACCATATATTTT.

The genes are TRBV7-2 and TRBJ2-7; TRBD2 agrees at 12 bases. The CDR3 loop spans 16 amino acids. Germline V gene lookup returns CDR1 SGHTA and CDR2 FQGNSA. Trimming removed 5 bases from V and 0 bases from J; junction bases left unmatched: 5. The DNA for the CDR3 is TGTGCCAGCAGCCTGGGACTAGCGGGTCTCTCCTACGAGCAGTACTTC. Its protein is CASSLGLAGLSYEQYF.

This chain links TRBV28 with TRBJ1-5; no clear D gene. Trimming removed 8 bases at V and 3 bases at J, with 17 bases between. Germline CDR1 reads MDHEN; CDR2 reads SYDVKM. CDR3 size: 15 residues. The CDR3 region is CASEEGQPLNQPQHF. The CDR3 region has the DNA TGTGCCAGCGAGGAGGGCCAGCCCCTCAATCAGCCCCAGCATTTT.

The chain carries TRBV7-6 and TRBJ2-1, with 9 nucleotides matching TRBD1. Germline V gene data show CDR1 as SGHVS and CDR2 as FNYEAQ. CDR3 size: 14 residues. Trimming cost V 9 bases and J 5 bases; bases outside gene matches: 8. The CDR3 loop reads CARTRDRDDNEQFF. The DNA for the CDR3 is TGTGCCAGGACGAGGGACAGGGACGACAATGAGCAGTTCTTC.

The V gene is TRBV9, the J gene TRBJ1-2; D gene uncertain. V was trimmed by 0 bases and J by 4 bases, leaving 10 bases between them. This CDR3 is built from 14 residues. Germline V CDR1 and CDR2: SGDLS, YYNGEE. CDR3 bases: TGTGCCAGCAGCGTAGAGGAGGGAACCTATGGCTACACCTTC. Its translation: CASSVEEGTYGYTF.

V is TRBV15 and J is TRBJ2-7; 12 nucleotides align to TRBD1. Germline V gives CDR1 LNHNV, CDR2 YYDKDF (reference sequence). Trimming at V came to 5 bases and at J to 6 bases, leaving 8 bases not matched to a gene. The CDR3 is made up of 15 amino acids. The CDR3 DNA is TGTGCCACCAGCCCGGGCGGGACAGGGGGCTCCGAGCAGTACTTC. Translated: CATSPGGTGGSEQYF.

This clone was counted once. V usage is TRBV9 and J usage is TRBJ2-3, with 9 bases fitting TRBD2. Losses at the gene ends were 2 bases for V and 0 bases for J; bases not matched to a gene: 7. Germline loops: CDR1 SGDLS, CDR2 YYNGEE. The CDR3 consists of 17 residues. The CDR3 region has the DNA TGTGCCAGCAGCGTCGGGACTAGCCGTTTTAGCACAGATACGCAGTATTTT. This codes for CASSVGTSRFSTDTQYF. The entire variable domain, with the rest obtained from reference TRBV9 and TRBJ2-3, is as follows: DSGVTQTPKHLITATGQRVTLRCSPRSGDLSVYWYQQSLDQGLQFLIQYYNGEERAKGNILERFSAQQFPDLHSELNLSSLELGDSALYFCASSVGTSRFSTDTQYFGPGTRLTVL.

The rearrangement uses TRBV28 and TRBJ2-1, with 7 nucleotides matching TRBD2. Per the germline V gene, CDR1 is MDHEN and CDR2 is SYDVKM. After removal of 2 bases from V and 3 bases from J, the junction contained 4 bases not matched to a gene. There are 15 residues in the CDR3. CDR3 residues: CASSLRAGDYNEQFF. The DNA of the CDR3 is TGTGCCAGCAGTTTACGGGCGGGGGACTACAATGAGCAGTTCTTC.

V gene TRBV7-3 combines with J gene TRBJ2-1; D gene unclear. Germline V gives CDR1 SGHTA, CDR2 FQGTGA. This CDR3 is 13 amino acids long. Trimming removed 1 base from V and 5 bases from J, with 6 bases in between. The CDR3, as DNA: TGTGCCAGCAGCTTAAATTTGGACAATGAGCAGTTCTTC. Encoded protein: CASSLNLDNEQFF.

The CDR3 nucleotides read TGCGCCAGCAGCTTGGCCCATCCAGGGTCTGGAAACACCATATATTTT. It is translated as CASSLAHPGSGNTIYF. The chain employs TRBV5-1 and TRBJ1-3; D possibly corresponds to TRBD1 (5 bases). The CDR3 length is 16 residues. Trimming shortened V by 0 bases and J by 1 base, and 11 bases separated the two germline ends. Per germline, CDR1 SGHRS and CDR2 YFSETQ.

The CDR3 nucleotides read TGTGCCAGCAGCCAAACACAGGGAGCCTACGAAGGCTACACCTTC. Its protein is CASSQTQGAYEGYTF. The chain uses TRBV14 and TRBJ1-2, with D perhaps TRBD1 (6 bases). The CDR3 sequence is 15 residues long. V gave up 2 bases and J gave up 8 bases, with 18 bases separating them. The germline V gene has CDR1 SGHDN and CDR2 FVKESK.

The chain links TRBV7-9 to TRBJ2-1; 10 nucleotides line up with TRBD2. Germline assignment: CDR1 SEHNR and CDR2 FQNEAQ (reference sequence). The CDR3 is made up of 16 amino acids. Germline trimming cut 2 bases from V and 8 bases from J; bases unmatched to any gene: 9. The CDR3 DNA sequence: TGTGCCAGCAGCTTACGCCGAGCGGGAGGGGTCGATGAGCAGTTCTTC. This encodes CASSLRRAGGVDEQFF.

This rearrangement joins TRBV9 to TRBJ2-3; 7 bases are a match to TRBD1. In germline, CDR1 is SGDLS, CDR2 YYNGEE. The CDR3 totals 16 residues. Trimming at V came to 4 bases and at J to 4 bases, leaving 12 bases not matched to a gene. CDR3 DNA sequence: TGTGCCAGCAGCTTCCGATCCAGAGGGGGCCCAGATACGCAGTATTTT. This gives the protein CASSFRSRGGPDTQYF.

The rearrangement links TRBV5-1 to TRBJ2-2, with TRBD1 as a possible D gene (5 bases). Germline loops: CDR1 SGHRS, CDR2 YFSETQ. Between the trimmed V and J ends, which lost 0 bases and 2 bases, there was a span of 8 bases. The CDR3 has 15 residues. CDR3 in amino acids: CASSLEQVNTGELFF. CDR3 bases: TGCGCCAGCAGCTTGGAACAGGTCAACACCGGGGAGCTGTTTTTT.

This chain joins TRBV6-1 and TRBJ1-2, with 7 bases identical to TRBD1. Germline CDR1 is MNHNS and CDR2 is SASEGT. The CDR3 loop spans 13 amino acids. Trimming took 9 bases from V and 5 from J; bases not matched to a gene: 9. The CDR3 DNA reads TGTGCCAGTAATCCCGGGACAGCTTATGGCTACACCTTC. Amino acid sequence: CASNPGTAYGYTF.

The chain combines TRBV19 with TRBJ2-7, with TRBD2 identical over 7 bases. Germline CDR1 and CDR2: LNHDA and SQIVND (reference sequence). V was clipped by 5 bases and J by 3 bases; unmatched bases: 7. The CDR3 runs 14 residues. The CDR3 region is CASSLRPGGYEQYF. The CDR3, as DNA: TGTGCCAGTAGTCTTCGTCCGGGAGGCTACGAGCAGTACTTC.

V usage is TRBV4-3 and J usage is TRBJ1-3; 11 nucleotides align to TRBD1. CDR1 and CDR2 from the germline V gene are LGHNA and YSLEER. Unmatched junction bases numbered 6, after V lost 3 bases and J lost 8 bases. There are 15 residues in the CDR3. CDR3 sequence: CASSQRTGGLDTIYF. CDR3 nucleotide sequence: TGCGCCAGCAGCCAGAGGACAGGGGGCTTAGACACCATATATTTT.